This entry lists 14 T cell receptor beta chains sequenced from one sample in a study of T-cell reconstitution after alpha-beta-depleted transplantation in children. Preparing the TCRbeta library involved the use of unique molecular identifiers. TCRdb analysed the PCR reads with MiXCR anew, one entry per CDR3 protein. The data show hundreds of thousands of distinct CDR3 sequences, 6.5% to 9% seen once. The sequenced sample was PBMCs, mostly from graft donor cells, obtained 180 days after TCRalphabeta/CD19-depleted stem cell transplant. All receptors derive from a male patient aged 10 to 17 who had a stem cell transplant for acute lymphoblastic leukemia, so the T cells may come from the graft donor.

The DNA for the CDR3 is TGTGCCAGCGGATCCGGGACAGGGTATCCTGAAGCTTTCTTT. Protein product: CASGSGTGYPEAFF. V and J are TRBV28 and TRBJ1-1, with TRBD1 matching over 9 bases. V shed 8 bases, J shed 6 bases, and the junction held 10 bases outside the gene matches. The CDR3 covers 14 residues. Germline V gene data show CDR1 as MDHEN and CDR2 as SYDVKM.

This clonotype was counted ten times or more. The chain joins TRBV4-3 to TRBJ1-5; possible D gene TRBD1, 5 bases. V dropped 0 bases and J dropped 1 base, with 16 bases sitting between them. This CDR3 comprises 18 residues. Germline V gene sequence: CDR1 LGHNA, CDR2 YSLEER. CDR3 amino acids: CASSQDHAGVRSNQPQHF. For the CDR3, the DNA is TGCGCCAGCAGCCAAGATCACGCGGGGGTCCGGAGCAATCAGCCCCAGCATTTT.

This clonotype was seen repeatedly, ten times or more. CDR3 residues: CSDHSEQFF. The CDR3 DNA sequence: TGCAGCGATCATAGCGAGCAGTTCTTC. This chain links TRBV29-1 with TRBJ2-1; D gene ambiguous. Germline V gene sequence: CDR1 SQVTM, CDR2 ANQGSEA. The CDR3 consists of 9 residues. V was clipped by 7 bases and J by 10 bases, with 8 bases between them.

This clonotype was counted many times. The chain combines TRBV20-1 with TRBJ2-7; the D is unclear. Germline CDR1 and CDR2: DFQATT and SNEGSKA (reference sequence). This CDR3 is built from 11 residues. V was clipped by 3 bases and J by 3 bases, with 6 bases between them. The DNA for the CDR3 is TGCAGTGCTAGTACAGTCTACGAGCAGTACTTC. Translating gives CSASTVYEQYF.

The sample holds many counts of this clonotype. The chain employs TRBV13 and TRBJ1-2; D gene uncertain. The V end was cut by 5 bases, the J end by 3 bases, with 40 bases between. The CDR3 is 23 amino acids. Germline V gene lookup returns CDR1 PRHDT and CDR2 FYEKMQ (reference sequence). The DNA of the CDR3 is TGTGCCAGCAGCCATAGAGCATCTTTCATCGTAGGGCCGGACCGAACCGGCTACTATGGCTACACCTTC. Translation: CASSHRASFIVGPDRTGYYGYTF. Full variable domain (missing parts from reference TRBV13 and TRBJ1-2): AAGVIQSPRHLIKEKRETATLKCYPIPRHDTVYWYQQGPGQDPQFLISFYEKMQSDKGSIPDRFSAQQFSDYHSELNMSSLELGDSALYFCASSHRASFIVGPDRTGYYGYTFGSGTRLTVV.

In its sample, this clonotype was seen many times. The rearrangement uses TRBV20-1 and TRBJ2-1; D is unclear. V was clipped by 7 bases and J by 1 base, with 11 bases between them. The germline CDR1 and CDR2 sequences are DFQATT and SNEGSKA (reference sequence). The CDR3 is made up of 13 amino acids. CDR3 residues: CSVPSTSYNEQFF. CDR3 DNA sequence: TGCAGTGTTCCGAGTACGTCCTACAATGAGCAGTTCTTC.

This clonotype occurred many times. The rearrangement uses TRBV12-3 or TRBV12-4 and TRBJ1-4; TRBD1 might be the D (5 bases). This CDR3 region has 10 residues. V was cut by 8 bases and J by 10 bases, with 8 bases left in between. The CDR3 DNA follows: TGTGCCAGCTGGGGGGGAAAACTGTTTTTT. This translates into CASWGGKLFF.

This clonotype was seen many times. This chain connects TRBV5-5 to TRBJ2-2, with D uncertain. Germline-derived CDR1 and CDR2 are SGHKS and YYEKEE (reference sequence). V was cut by 1 base and J by 2 bases, with 12 bases left in between. This CDR3 spans 16 amino acids. DNA of the CDR3: TGTGCCAGCAGCTTGTTTGCCAGCTCCAACACCGGGGAGCTGTTTTTT. Encoded protein: CASSLFASSNTGELFF.

Only a few counts were recorded for this clonotype. This chain links TRBV29-1 with TRBJ1-2; TRBD1 agrees at 9 bases. The CDR3 has 15 amino acids. Germline V CDR1 and CDR2: SQVTM, ANQGSEA. V shed 2 bases, J shed 2 bases, and the junction held 6 bases outside the gene matches. The CDR3 coding sequence is TGCAGCGTTGAACCGACAGGGGGAGGAAACTATGGCTACACCTTC. Translating it yields CSVEPTGGGNYGYTF.

This clonotype was detected ten times or more. V is TRBV5-5 and J is TRBJ1-5; D unresolved. This CDR3 is built from 16 residues. Trimming removed 4 bases at V and 6 bases at J, with 20 bases between. Germline CDR1 reads SGHKS; CDR2 reads YYEKEE (reference sequence). The CDR3 DNA sequence: TGTGCCAGCAGCCTGGAGGCGGGGTTAAGGGTTCAGCCCCAGCATTTT. This sequence encodes CASSLEAGLRVQPQHF.

This clonotype was observed a handful of times. This chain uses TRBV7-6 with TRBJ2-7, with D possibly called TRBD1 or TRBD2 (5 bases each). The CDR3 is 16 residues long. Germline loops: CDR1 SGHVS, CDR2 FNYEAQ. V was shortened by 1 base and J by 0 bases, with 13 bases between the two germline ends. CDR3 DNA sequence: TGTGCCAGCAGCTTAGAGGGTGGGGACGCCTCCTACGAGCAGTACTTC. Protein: CASSLEGGDASYEQYF.

This clonotype was counted ten times or more. The chain uses TRBV4-3 and TRBJ1-2, with 10 bases identical to TRBD1. CDR1 LGHNA and CDR2 YSLEER come from the germline V gene. The CDR3 loop spans 17 amino acids. V trimming: 7 bases; J trimming: 4 bases; junction bases outside the gene matches: 15. The CDR3 DNA is TGCGCCAGCACCCCTGGCCATCCCGGGACAGGGGCCTATGGCTACACCTTC. Protein: CASTPGHPGTGAYGYTF.

This clonotype was recorded many times. The chain has TRBV6-5 and TRBJ2-7; 7 positions match TRBD1. The CDR3 is 14 residues long. The germline gives CDR1 MNHEY, CDR2 SVGAGI. J gave up 3 bases and V 6 bases, and 8 bases lay outside the gene matches. In DNA form, the CDR3 reads TGTGCCAGCAGCTACCGCGACAGGGTCTACGAGCAGTACTTC. This gives the protein CASSYRDRVYEQYF.

This clonotype was counted ten times or more. The chain uses TRBV12-3 or TRBV12-4 and TRBJ1-2; D is ambiguous. Trimming removed 4 bases at V and 6 bases at J, with 12 bases between. This CDR3 is 13 amino acids long. CDR3 nucleotides: TGTGCCAGCAGTTGGAGGGTACTCGATGGCTACACCTTC. It translates to CASSWRVLDGYTF.